This T cell receptor beta chain was recovered during a study of beta chain features in type 1 diabetes. Study-wide context: Patients looked much like healthy donors when it came to age, gender and cell yields. Broader study findings: There was a moderate but significant shortening of TCRB CDR3s in all four CD4+ subsets of Type 1 diabetes patients. Fewer junction insertions and more nucleotide deletions appeared in type 1 diabetes patients.

This clone was counted between two and nine times. As yet, its antigen is unknown. Expressed TCRB transcripts were sequenced because the entire RNA isolate underwent reverse transcription. Sequenced by immunoSEQ multiplex PCR; TCRdb stores in-frame clones only, minus some. This sample has 150,000 to 200,000 clones, with about 9% found just once. In germline, CDR1 is SNHLY, CDR2 FYNNEI. V was trimmed by 4 bases and J by 12 bases, leaving 10 bases between them. The CDR3 runs to 11 residues. The source is a woman aged 30 to 39 with type 1 diabetes. V and J are TRBV2 and TRBJ1-5; no clear D. Material: central memory CD4+ T cells from blood. The CDR3, as DNA: TGTGCCAGCAGTGCCCAAACGGTCCAGCATTTT. It yields the protein CASSAQTVQHF.